These 20 T cell receptor beta chains share one sample of origin, sequenced in a study of blood T cell repertoires in COVID-19. The method was immunoSEQ multiplex PCR; TCRdb's version includes in-frame clones alone and lacks a portion of them. The top ten hold over 7.5% of the sample, which has about 140,000 clones, about four fifths seen once. Sequencing was done on a sample of peripheral blood. The receptors were sampled from a woman aged 55-69 years with active or convalescent COVID-19.

The chain uses TRBV5-1 and TRBJ2-6; D not certain. The CDR3 is 15 residues long. Trimming cost V 0 bases and J 3 bases, with 7 bases left between them. Germline values: CDR1 SGHRS, CDR2 YFSETQ. CDR3 sequence reads: CASSLALFGANVLTF. CDR3 DNA sequence: TGCGCCAGCAGCTTGGCCCTGTTTGGGGCCAACGTCCTGACTTTC.

J is TRBJ1-5 and V is TRBV7-2, with D tentatively TRBD1 (5 bases). Germline V lookup: CDR1 SGHTA, CDR2 FQGNSA. Trimming shortened V by 2 bases and J by 0 bases, and 14 bases separated the two germline ends. This CDR3 spans 17 amino acids. CDR3 loop: CASSLISGPDSNQPQHF. DNA of the CDR3: TGTGCCAGCAGCTTAATTTCAGGGCCGGATAGCAATCAGCCCCAGCATTTT.

This clone has just a few counts. This chain uses TRBV11-2 with TRBJ2-7, with 9 bases identical to TRBD1. The CDR3 is made up of 13 amino acids. V was pared by 5 bases and J by 2 bases, with 1 base of the junction left unmatched. Germline V gene lookup returns CDR1 SGHAT and CDR2 FQNNGV. CDR3 sequence (DNA): TGTGCCAGCAGCCGGACAGGGGCCTACGAGCAGTACTTC. This gives the protein CASSRTGAYEQYF.

The rearrangement uses TRBV18 and TRBJ2-1, with a possible D match to TRBD2 (6 bases). This CDR3 is 11 amino acids long. Germline V CDR1 and CDR2: KGHSH, LQKENI. V lost 6 bases, J lost 9 bases, and 9 bases lay in between. The CDR3 region is CASSGAGEQFF. The CDR3 coding sequence is TGTGCCAGCTCCGGAGCGGGTGAGCAGTTCTTC. Looking up the rest from reference TRBV18 and TRBJ2-1 gives the full variable domain: NAGVMQNPRHLVRRRGQEARLRCSPMKGHSHVYWYRQLPEEGLKFMVYLQKENIIDESGMPKERFSAEFPKEGPSILRIQQVVRGDSAAYFCASSGAGEQFFGPGTRLTVL.

The rearrangement joins TRBV19 to TRBJ1-1, with 9 bases identical to TRBD1. CDR1 is LNHDA, CDR2 SQIVND, per germline (reference sequence). With V trimmed by 7 bases and J by 2 bases, 5 bases remained unmatched. The CDR3 has 14 residues. In nucleotides, the CDR3 is TGTGCCAGTAAGGACAGGGGAGGAAACACTGAAGCTTTCTTT. Translated, it gives CASKDRGGNTEAFF. Supplemented by reference TRBV19 and TRBJ1-1, the full variable domain reads DGGITQSPKYLFRKEGQNVTLSCEQNLNHDAMYWYRQDPGQGLRLIYYSQIVNDFQKGDIAEGYSVSREKKESFPLTVTSAQKNPTAFYLCASKDRGGNTEAFFGQGTRLTVV.

This clone was observed a few times. The rearrangement links TRBV19 to TRBJ1-1, with D tentatively TRBD1 (6 bases). This CDR3 has 15 amino acids. V lost 6 bases, J lost 1 base, and 15 bases lay in between. Per germline, CDR1 LNHDA and CDR2 SQIVND (reference sequence). CDR3 region: CASRVQGQENTEAFF. The CDR3 DNA sequence: TGTGCCAGTAGGGTCCAGGGGCAGGAGAACACTGAAGCTTTCTTT. Using reference TRBV19 and TRBJ1-1 for the parts outside the CDR3, the full variable domain is DGGITQSPKYLFRKEGQNVTLSCEQNLNHDAMYWYRQDPGQGLRLIYYSQIVNDFQKGDIAEGYSVSREKKESFPLTVTSAQKNPTAFYLCASRVQGQENTEAFFGQGTRLTVV.

This chain uses TRBV6-1 with TRBJ1-5, with TRBD1 matching over 10 bases. Per the germline V gene, CDR1 is MNHNS and CDR2 is SASEGT. CDR3 length: 19 amino acids. With V trimmed by 2 bases and J by 0 bases, 10 bases remained unmatched. CDR3 residues: CASSEPRGTGVYSNQPQHF. CDR3 nucleotides: TGTGCCAGCAGTGAACCGAGAGGGACAGGGGTTTATAGCAATCAGCCCCAGCATTTT.

The gene calls are TRBV6-5 and TRBJ1-6; TRBD1 agrees at 7 bases. Germline lookup yields CDR1 MNHEY and CDR2 SVGAGI. V trimming: 4 bases; J trimming: 3 bases; junction bases outside the gene matches: 3. CDR3 length: 15 amino acids. CDR3 amino acids: CASSSDRFYNSPLHF. CDR3 sequence (DNA): TGTGCCAGCAGTTCGGACAGGTTCTATAATTCACCCCTCCACTTT.

V gene TRBV12-5 combines with J gene TRBJ2-1; 12 bases are a match to TRBD2. Germline trimming cut 0 bases from V and 0 bases from J; bases unmatched to any gene: 15. The germline V gene has CDR1 LGHNT and CDR2 FRNRAP. The CDR3 extends over 22 amino acids. The DNA of the CDR3 is TGTGCTAGTGGTTTGGTACTCCCCGGGCTAGCGGGAGGGCCGAACTCCTACAATGAGCAGTTCTTC. As protein: CASGLVLPGLAGGPNSYNEQFF.

This chain joins TRBV28 and TRBJ1-2; a possible D gene is TRBD1 (5 bases). The ends were cut back, 5 bases at V and 4 bases at J, with 14 bases in the middle. Per germline, CDR1 MDHEN and CDR2 SYDVKM. The CDR3 covers 14 residues. As DNA, the CDR3 is TGTGCCAGCAGTCCCATGGGGCCTTCCTATGGCTACACCTTC. It is translated as CASSPMGPSYGYTF.

CDR3 protein: CATSDLDRDSNEQFF. The DNA of the CDR3 is TGTGCCACCAGTGACTTAGACAGGGACTCCAATGAGCAGTTCTTC. The gene calls are TRBV24-1 and TRBJ2-1; possible D gene TRBD1, 7 bases. Trimming stripped 4 bases from V and 6 bases from J, with 15 bases between. From germline, CDR1 is KGHDR and CDR2 SFDVKD. This CDR3 has 15 amino acids.

The CDR3 sequence is CASSFGQGASNEQFF. The DNA for the CDR3 is TGTGCCAGCAGCTTTGGACAGGGAGCAAGCAATGAGCAGTTCTTC. This chain links TRBV7-9 with TRBJ2-1; 8 positions match TRBD1. The V and J ends lost 3 bases and 6 bases, in that order; junction bases with no gene match: 7. The CDR3 extends over 15 amino acids. Germline-derived CDR1 and CDR2 are SEHNR and FQNEAQ (reference sequence).

This chain joins TRBV7-9 and TRBJ2-2; 12 positions agree with TRBD1. CDR1 SEHNR and CDR2 FQNEAQ come from the germline V gene (reference sequence). The CDR3 spans 16 residues. J lost 4 bases, V lost 5 bases, and 5 bases had no gene match. The CDR3 coding sequence is TGTGCCAGCAGCGGGGACAGGGGGCTAGCCACCGGGGAGCTGTTTTTT. Translating gives CASSGDRGLATGELFF.

This chain uses TRBV6-6 with TRBJ2-3; the match to TRBD2 covers 9 bases. CDR3 length: 19 residues. V shed 6 bases and J 0 bases; nucleotides not matched to a gene: 16. The germline V gene has CDR1 MNHNY and CDR2 SVGAGI (reference sequence). The CDR3: CASSSFSGGDFSSTDTQYF. In nucleotides, the CDR3 is TGTGCCAGCAGCTCTTTTAGCGGGGGCGATTTCTCTAGCACAGATACGCAGTATTTT.

This clone was observed once. The CDR3 region is CASSLASQGGTEAFF. The DNA for the CDR3 is TGCGCCAGCAGCTTGGCCAGTCAGGGCGGAACTGAAGCTTTCTTT. This chain uses TRBV5-1 with TRBJ1-1; possibly TRBD1 for D (5 bases). The germline V gene encodes CDR1 SGHRS and CDR2 YFSETQ. The CDR3 is 15 residues long. Trimming left V 0 bases short and J 5 bases short, with 14 bases between.

CDR3: CASSFNKDSPLHF. Written as DNA, the CDR3 is TGTGCCAGCAGTTTCAACAAAGATTCACCCCTCCACTTT. This chain links TRBV27 with TRBJ1-6; unclear D gene. CDR1 is MNHEY, CDR2 SMNVEV, per germline (reference sequence). The CDR3 sequence is 13 residues long. With 3 bases removed from V and 8 bases from J, the gap between germline ends came to 8 bases.

CDR3 sequence: CASSLSSSSWGPTDTQYF. The CDR3 DNA reads as TGTGCCAGCAGCTTGTCAAGTTCCTCCTGGGGGCCCACAGATACGCAGTATTTT. V gene TRBV5-4 combines with J gene TRBJ2-3, with D possibly matching TRBD1 (6 bases). The CDR3 covers 18 residues. V lost 1 base to trimming and J lost 2 bases, with 20 bases between them. The germline CDR1 and CDR2 sequences are SGHNT and YYREEE (reference sequence). Full variable domain (remainder filled in from reference TRBV5-4 and TRBJ2-3): ETGVTQSPTHLIKTRGQQVTLRCSSQSGHNTVSWYQQALGQGPQFIFQYYREEENGRGNFPPRFSGLQFPNYSSELNVNALELDDSALYLCASSLSSSSWGPTDTQYFGPGTRLTVL.

J is TRBJ2-3 and V is TRBV20-1, with 11 bases lining up with TRBD2. V lost 3 bases to trimming and J lost 5 bases; unmatched junction nucleotides: 16. Germline assignment: CDR1 DFQATT and CDR2 SNEGSKA (reference sequence). This CDR3 region has 18 residues. Written as DNA, the CDR3 is TGCAGTGCTAGTCGTCTAGCGGGGGGCACAAGGGGCGGAGATACGCAGTATTTT. Protein: CSASRLAGGTRGGDTQYF.

The genes are TRBV7-3 and TRBJ2-7; 8 bases align to TRBD2. Trimming cost V 2 bases and J 5 bases; bases outside gene matches: 11. The germline gives CDR1 SGHTA, CDR2 FQGTGA. The CDR3 consists of 16 residues. The CDR3 region has the DNA TGTGCCAGCAGCTTAGGGGGGGCAGCGGGAGCCCACGAGCAGTACTTC. Amino acids: CASSLGGAAGAHEQYF.

The V call is TRBV28, the J call TRBJ1-1; weak D call: TRBD1 (6 bases). The CDR3 runs to 14 residues. The V end was cut by 5 bases, the J end by 6 bases, with 16 bases between. CDR1 is MDHEN and CDR2 is SYDVKM in the germline V gene. CDR3 nucleotide sequence: TGTGCCAGCAGTCCCGGGACACTAAGGTCTGAAGCTTTCTTT. Translated: CASSPGTLRSEAFF. Variable domain in full (rest from reference TRBV28 and TRBJ1-1): DVKVTQSSRYLVKRTGEKVFLECVQDMDHENMFWYRQDPGLGLRLIYFSYDVKMKEKGDIPEGYSVSREKKERFSLILESASTNQTSMYLCASSPGTLRSEAFFGQGTRLTVV.